The TCR beta chain under discussion was sequenced for a study of blood T cell repertoires in COVID-19. Study overall: Acute and convalescent COVID-19 specimens originated in the United States, Italy and Spain. T cells, B-cell-depleted T cells, or PBMCs provided the cDNA or gDNA that served as material.

The CDR3 covers 14 residues. The V gene's germline CDR1 is MDHEN and CDR2 SYDVKM. Trimming pared 6 bases from V and 2 bases from J, leaving 8 bases between. How the authors handled the data: Estimation of nucleated cell counts relied on the amplification of reference gene primers. Profiled with immunoSEQ multiplex PCR; TCRdb holds only in-frame clones, not every one. The V and J calls and clone size were taken over from that table, and D and trimming were inferred from the DNA. The sample holds more than 150,000 clones; about 80% are singletons and the top ten take about 0.58%. This TCR derives from a man between 60 and 75 years old with acute or convalescent COVID-19. Sequencing used peripheral blood. The gene calls are TRBV28 and TRBJ1-6; tentative D call: TRBD1 (5 bases). The CDR3 DNA reads as TGTGCCAGCAGCAGGGAAACCTATAATTCACCCCTCCACTTT. As protein: CASSRETYNSPLHF.